The 22 T cell receptor beta chains given below trace back to one sample, sequenced in a study of shared clonotypes between healthy human individuals. This table comes from immunoSEQ multiplex PCR, and its TCRdb copy is limited to in-frame clones, with some not included. The profile shows around 600,000 clones, around 96% of them singletons. Naive CD8 cells lacked CD45RO and underwent positive selection for CCR7, leaving out terminally differentiated effector memory CD45RA+ cells. The source material was naive CD8+ T cells sorted from blood. The receptors were gathered from a woman aged 25 to 45 in good health.

This rearrangement joins TRBV4-2 to TRBJ2-7, with D perhaps TRBD1 (5 bases). CDR3 length: 13 amino acids. The germline gives CDR1 LGHNA, CDR2 YNFKEQ. The V and J ends lost 5 bases and 2 bases respectively, with 10 bases between them. CDR3 protein: CASSVTEPYEQYF. The CDR3 nucleotides read TGTGCCAGCAGCGTGACAGAACCCTACGAGCAGTACTTC.

This sequence joins TRBV2 and TRBJ1-4; D is perhaps TRBD1 (6 bases). Germline CDR1 reads SNHLY; CDR2 reads FYNNEI. V lost 9 bases and J 2 bases, leaving 16 bases between the germline ends. The CDR3 length is 15 residues. The CDR3 nucleotides are TGTGCCAGGAAAACCCTACAGGGCACTAATGAAAAACTGTTTTTT. This codes for CARKTLQGTNEKLFF.

As to this clone: This specimen includes other DNA sequences encoding the same CDR3. The J gene is TRBJ2-2, the V gene TRBV27; D is uncertain. CDR1 is MNHEY, CDR2 SMNVEV, per germline (reference sequence). The V and J ends lost 0 bases and 5 bases respectively, with 4 bases between them. The CDR3 sequence is 13 residues long. CDR3 in amino acids: CASSLSATGELFF. The CDR3 region has the DNA TGTGCCAGCAGTTTATCCGCGACCGGGGAGCTGTTTTTT.

The chain carries TRBV27 and TRBJ1-2; TRBD1 might be the D (5 bases). Trimming removed 5 bases at V and 5 bases at J, with 12 bases between. Germline V lookup: CDR1 MNHEY, CDR2 SMNVEV (reference sequence). CDR3 size: 13 residues. The CDR3, as DNA: TGTGCCAGCAGTGCCGGGACTGATTATGGCTACACCTTC. This sequence encodes CASSAGTDYGYTF.

The chain is built from TRBV6-6 and TRBJ1-2; D not resolved. CDR1 is MNHNY, CDR2 SVGAGI, per germline (reference sequence). Trimming took off 3 bases at V and 6 bases at J, with 11 bases between the two ends. CDR3 length: 13 amino acids. The CDR3 DNA reads TGTGCCAGCAGTTATTTCGGACCCGATGGCTACACCTTC. This encodes CASSYFGPDGYTF.

The chain recombines TRBV7-9 with TRBJ2-5, with D perhaps TRBD1 (6 bases). V lost 3 bases, J lost 5 bases, and 10 bases lay in between. This CDR3 comprises 13 residues. Germline values: CDR1 SEHNR, CDR2 FQNEAQ (reference sequence). This CDR3 reads CASSFGGGETQYF. CDR3 nucleotide sequence: TGTGCCAGCAGCTTTGGGGGCGGCGAGACCCAGTACTTC.

This chain uses TRBV2 with TRBJ2-7; 7 bases are shared with TRBD1. The CDR3 consists of 15 residues. Germline CDR1 is SNHLY and CDR2 is FYNNEI. The V segment lost 2 bases and the J segment 5 bases; nucleotides outside the gene matches: 9. The CDR3, as DNA: TGTGCCAGCAGTGAACTGACAGGGAAAGGGAACGAGCAGTACTTC. This gives the protein CASSELTGKGNEQYF.

The chain couples TRBV6-1 to TRBJ2-7; D unresolved. CDR3 length: 14 amino acids. Germline CDR1 is MNHNS and CDR2 is SASEGT. With 0 bases removed from V and 0 bases from J, the gap between germline ends came to 6 bases. Written as DNA, the CDR3 is TGTGCCAGCAGTGAAGCTTTGCGCTCCTACGAGCAGTACTTC. As protein: CASSEALRSYEQYF.

The chain recombines TRBV4-2 with TRBJ1-2; tentatively, D is TRBD1 (5 bases). The V end lost 1 base, the J end lost 4 bases, and 7 bases lay between the germline ends. From germline, CDR1 is LGHNA and CDR2 YNFKEQ. CDR3 length: 13 amino acids. The CDR3 sequence is CASSQGDAYGYTF. CDR3 nucleotide sequence: TGTGCCAGCAGCCAAGGGGACGCCTATGGCTACACCTTC.

This clone turned up a few times. The chain employs TRBV7-8 and TRBJ1-3, with 7 nucleotides matching TRBD1. The J segment lost 2 bases and the V segment lost 0 bases, leaving 10 bases of the junction unmatched. The V gene's germline CDR1 is SGHVS and CDR2 FQNEAQ. CDR3 length: 18 residues. Written as DNA, the CDR3 is TGTGCCAGCAGCTTAGCGAGGGGACAGCTAGGACCTGGAAACACCATATATTTT. As protein: CASSLARGQLGPGNTIYF.

The V call is TRBV18, the J call TRBJ2-1, with TRBD2 as a possible D gene (5 bases). Per the germline V gene, CDR1 is KGHSH and CDR2 is LQKENI. There are 12 residues in the CDR3. The V end was cut by 4 bases, the J end by 8 bases, with 9 bases between. Here the CDR3 DNA reads TGTGCCAGCTCACGGACCGGGGATGAGCAGTTCTTC. This sequence encodes CASSRTGDEQFF.

On this clone: Other DNA sequences in this specimen translate into the identical CDR3. V and J are TRBV28 and TRBJ1-1; 7 bases align to TRBD1. Germline loops: CDR1 MDHEN, CDR2 SYDVKM. V dropped 5 bases and J dropped 6; count of bases not matched to a gene: 6. The CDR3 consists of 13 residues. This chain's CDR3 is CASSLTGTAEAFF. The CDR3, as DNA: TGTGCCAGCAGTCTCACCGGGACAGCTGAAGCTTTCTTT. The full variable domain, rest sourced from reference TRBV28 and TRBJ1-1, is DVKVTQSSRYLVKRTGEKVFLECVQDMDHENMFWYRQDPGLGLRLIYFSYDVKMKEKGDIPEGYSVSREKKERFSLILESASTNQTSMYLCASSLTGTAEAFFGQGTRLTVV.

The chain carries TRBV5-1 and TRBJ2-3; D ambiguous. Trimming stripped 0 bases from V and 4 bases from J, with 9 bases between. The CDR3 contains 14 residues. Germline V lookup: CDR1 SGHRS, CDR2 YFSETQ. The CDR3 sequence is CASSLDYDPDTQYF. In DNA form, the CDR3 reads TGCGCCAGCAGCTTGGACTATGATCCAGATACGCAGTATTTT.

V is TRBV7-8 and J is TRBJ1-1, with D possibly TRBD1 on 5 matching bases. The CDR3 has 13 amino acids. The V end lost 0 bases, the J end lost 8 bases, and 10 bases lay between the germline ends. Germline values: CDR1 SGHVS, CDR2 FQNEAQ. The CDR3 region is CASSLAGQPEAFF. CDR3 coding DNA: TGTGCCAGCAGCTTAGCGGGGCAGCCCGAAGCTTTCTTT.

The chain uses TRBV19 and TRBJ1-1; D is perhaps TRBD1 (5 bases). V lost 9 bases and J lost 2, with 16 bases in between. The CDR3 extends over 14 amino acids. The germline gives CDR1 LNHDA, CDR2 SQIVND (reference sequence). This CDR3 is CASYDRGRNTEAFF. The DNA for the CDR3 is TGTGCCAGCTACGATCGGGGACGAAACACTGAAGCTTTCTTT.

The count of this clone is one. This sequence joins TRBV29-1 and TRBJ2-1; D gene ambiguous. Trimming removed 7 bases from V and 8 bases from J, with 18 bases in between. The CDR3 is made up of 13 amino acids. The germline CDR1 and CDR2 sequences are SQVTM and ANQGSEA. The CDR3 DNA follows: TGCAGCGCTCCAATTTCACTTGACCATGAGCAGTTCTTC. This gives the protein CSAPISLDHEQFF.

The V gene is TRBV5-6, the J gene TRBJ2-7; 9 bases map to TRBD1. Trimming at V came to 2 bases and at J to 3 bases, leaving 3 bases not matched to a gene. The CDR3 totals 14 residues. Germline lookup yields CDR1 SGHDT and CDR2 YYEEEE. The CDR3 reads CASSFRTGVYEQYF. The CDR3 DNA reads TGTGCCAGCAGCTTCAGGACAGGGGTCTACGAGCAGTACTTC.

CDR3 residues: CASSWDGDVLTF. CDR3 coding DNA: TGTGCCAGCAGTTGGGACGGCGACGTCCTGACTTTC. The rearrangement uses TRBV27 and TRBJ2-6, with D perhaps assigned TRBD1 or TRBD2 (5 bases each). The CDR3 is 12 residues long. Trimming took off 4 bases at V and 11 bases at J, with 9 bases between the two ends. CDR1 and CDR2 (germline): MNHEY, SMNVEV (reference sequence). Variable domain in full (rest from reference TRBV27 and TRBJ2-6): EAQVTQNPRYLITVTGKKLTVTCSQNMNHEYMSWYRQDPGLGLRQIYYSMNVEVTDKGDVPEGYKVSRKEKRNFPLILESPSPNQTSLYFCASSWDGDVLTFGAGSRLTVL.

The chain links TRBV5-1 to TRBJ2-2, with D maybe TRBD1 (5 bases). This CDR3 is built from 15 residues. CDR1 and CDR2 from the germline V gene are SGHRS and YFSETQ. Trimming took 1 base from V and 3 from J, leaving 10 bases between them. The CDR3 DNA sequence: TGCGCCAGCAGCTTGAACTCAGGGCACACCGGGGAGCTGTTTTTT. Translated, it gives CASSLNSGHTGELFF.

The chain has TRBV27 and TRBJ2-1; perhaps TRBD1 as D (5 bases). CDR1 is MNHEY, CDR2 SMNVEV, per germline (reference sequence). The CDR3 contains 15 residues. Trimming stripped 7 bases from V and 4 bases from J, with 17 bases between. The CDR3 region has the DNA TGTGCCAGCACTCCCGACCAGGGCGCATACAATGAGCAGTTCTTC. It specifies CASTPDQGAYNEQFF.

The V gene is TRBV28, the J gene TRBJ2-7, with a tentative D call TRBD2 (5 bases). CDR1 is MDHEN, CDR2 SYDVKM, per germline. V lost 5 bases and J 0 bases, leaving 11 bases between the germline ends. CDR3 size: 14 residues. CDR3 sequence reads: CASSLGGTSYEQYF. CDR3 nucleotides: TGTGCCAGCAGTCTCGGAGGCACCTCCTACGAGCAGTACTTC.

V usage is TRBV27 and J usage is TRBJ1-1; D not certain. CDR1 and CDR2 from the germline V gene are MNHEY and SMNVEV (reference sequence). This CDR3 comprises 11 residues. The V end lost 7 bases, the J end lost 2 bases, and 5 bases lay between the germline ends. Here the CDR3 DNA reads TGTGCCAGCATTCTTAACACTGAAGCTTTCTTT. Translation: CASILNTEAFF.